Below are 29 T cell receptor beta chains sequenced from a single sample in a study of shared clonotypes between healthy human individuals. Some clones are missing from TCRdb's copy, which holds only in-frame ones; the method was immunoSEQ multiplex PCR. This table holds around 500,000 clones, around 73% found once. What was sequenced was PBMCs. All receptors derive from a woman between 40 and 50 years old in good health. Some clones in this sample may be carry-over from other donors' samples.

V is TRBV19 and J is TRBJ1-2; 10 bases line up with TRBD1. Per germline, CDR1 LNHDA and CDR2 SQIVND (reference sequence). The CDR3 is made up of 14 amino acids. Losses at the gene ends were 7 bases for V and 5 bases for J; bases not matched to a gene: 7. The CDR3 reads CASMGTGANYGYTF. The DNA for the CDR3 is TGTGCCAGTATGGGGACAGGGGCGAATTATGGCTACACCTTC.

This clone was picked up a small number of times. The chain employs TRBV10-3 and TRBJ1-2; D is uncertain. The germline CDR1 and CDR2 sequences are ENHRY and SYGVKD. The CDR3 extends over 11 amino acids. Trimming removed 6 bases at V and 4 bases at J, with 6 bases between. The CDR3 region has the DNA TGTGCCATCAGCGGGAGCTATGGCTACACCTTC. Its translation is CAISGSYGYTF.

CDR3 in DNA: TGTGCCAGCAGTTCCGGACCTAACTATGGCTACACCTTC. Residues: CASSSGPNYGYTF. V gene TRBV28 combines with J gene TRBJ1-2; D ambiguous. The V and J ends lost 4 bases and 0 bases respectively, with 6 bases between them. Germline loops: CDR1 MDHEN, CDR2 SYDVKM. This CDR3 is 13 amino acids long.

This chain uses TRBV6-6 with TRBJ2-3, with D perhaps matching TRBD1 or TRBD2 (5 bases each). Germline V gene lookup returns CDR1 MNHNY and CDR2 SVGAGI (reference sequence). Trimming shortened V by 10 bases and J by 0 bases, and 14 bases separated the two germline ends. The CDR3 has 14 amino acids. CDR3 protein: CATLRDGSTDTQYF. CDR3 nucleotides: TGTGCCACCCTCCGGGACGGTAGCACAGATACGCAGTATTTT.

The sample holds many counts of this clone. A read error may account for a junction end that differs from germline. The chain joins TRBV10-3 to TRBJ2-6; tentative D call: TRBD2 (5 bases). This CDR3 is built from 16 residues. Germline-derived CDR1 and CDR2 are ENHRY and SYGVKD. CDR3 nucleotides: TGTGCCAGCAGTGAATTGGACTTCTCTGGGGCCAACGTCCTGACTTTC. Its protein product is CASSELDFSGANVLTF.

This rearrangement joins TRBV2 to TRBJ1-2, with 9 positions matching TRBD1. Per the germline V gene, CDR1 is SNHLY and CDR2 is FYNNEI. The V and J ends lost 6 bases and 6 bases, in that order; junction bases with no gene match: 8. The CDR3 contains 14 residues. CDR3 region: CASSLTGGSNGYTF. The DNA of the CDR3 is TGTGCCAGCAGCCTCACAGGGGGCAGTAATGGCTACACCTTC.

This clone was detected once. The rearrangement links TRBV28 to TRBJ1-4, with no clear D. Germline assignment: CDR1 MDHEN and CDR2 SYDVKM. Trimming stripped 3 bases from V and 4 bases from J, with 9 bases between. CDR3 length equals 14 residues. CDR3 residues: CASSFRTDNEKLFF. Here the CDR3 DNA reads TGTGCCAGCAGTTTTAGGACGGATAATGAAAAACTGTTTTTT. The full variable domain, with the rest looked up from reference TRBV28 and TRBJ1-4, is DVKVTQSSRYLVKRTGEKVFLECVQDMDHENMFWYRQDPGLGLRLIYFSYDVKMKEKGDIPEGYSVSREKKERFSLILESASTNQTSMYLCASSFRTDNEKLFFGSGTQLSVL.

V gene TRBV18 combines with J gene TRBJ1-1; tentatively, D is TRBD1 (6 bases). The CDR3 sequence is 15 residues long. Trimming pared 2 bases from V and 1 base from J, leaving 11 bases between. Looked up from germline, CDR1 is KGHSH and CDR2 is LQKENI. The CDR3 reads CASSPTSGANTEAFF. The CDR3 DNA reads TGTGCCAGCTCACCAACGTCAGGGGCGAACACTGAAGCTTTCTTT.

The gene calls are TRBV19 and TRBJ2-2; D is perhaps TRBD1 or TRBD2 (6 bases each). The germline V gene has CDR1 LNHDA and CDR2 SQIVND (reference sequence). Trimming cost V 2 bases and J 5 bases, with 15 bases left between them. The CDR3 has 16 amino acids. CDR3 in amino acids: CASSIRGGRKTGELFF. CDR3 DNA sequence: TGTGCCAGTAGTATACGTGGGGGGCGCAAAACCGGGGAGCTGTTTTTT.

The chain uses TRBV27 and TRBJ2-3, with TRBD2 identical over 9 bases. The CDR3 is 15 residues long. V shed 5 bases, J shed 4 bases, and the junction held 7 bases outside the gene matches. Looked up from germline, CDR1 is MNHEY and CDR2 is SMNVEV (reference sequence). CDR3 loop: CASSILLAGPDTQYF. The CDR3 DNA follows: TGTGCCAGCAGTATCCTACTAGCGGGCCCAGATACGCAGTATTTT.

The CDR3 here is CASWSVNYGYTF. Here the CDR3 DNA reads TGTGCCAGCTGGTCAGTAAACTATGGCTACACCTTC. The rearrangement links TRBV28 to TRBJ1-2; D call uncertain. The germline V gene has CDR1 MDHEN and CDR2 SYDVKM. CDR3 length: 12 amino acids. V lost 8 bases to trimming and J lost 2 bases, with 9 bases between them.

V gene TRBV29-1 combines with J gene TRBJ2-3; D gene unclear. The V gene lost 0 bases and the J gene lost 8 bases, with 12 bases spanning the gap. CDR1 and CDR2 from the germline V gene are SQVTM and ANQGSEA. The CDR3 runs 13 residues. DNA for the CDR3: TGCAGCGTTGAAGAGGCGACTCCCGGTACGCAGTATTTT. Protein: CSVEEATPGTQYF.

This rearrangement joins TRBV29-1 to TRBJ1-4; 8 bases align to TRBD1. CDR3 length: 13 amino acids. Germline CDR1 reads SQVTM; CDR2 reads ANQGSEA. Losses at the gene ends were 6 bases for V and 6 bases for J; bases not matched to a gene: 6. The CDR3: CSVDRGGDEKLFF. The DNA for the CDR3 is TGCAGCGTCGACAGGGGCGGTGATGAAAAACTGTTTTTT.

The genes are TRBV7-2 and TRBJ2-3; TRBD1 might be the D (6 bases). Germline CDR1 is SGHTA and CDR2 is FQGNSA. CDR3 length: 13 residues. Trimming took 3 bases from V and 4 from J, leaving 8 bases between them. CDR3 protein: CASSFRGSDTQYF. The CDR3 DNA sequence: TGTGCCAGCAGCTTCAGGGGTTCAGATACGCAGTATTTT.

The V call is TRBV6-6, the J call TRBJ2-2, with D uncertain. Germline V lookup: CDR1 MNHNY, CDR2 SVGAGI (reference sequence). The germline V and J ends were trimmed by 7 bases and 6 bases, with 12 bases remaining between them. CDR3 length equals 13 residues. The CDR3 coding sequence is TGTGCCAGCACAAGAGTCTTCGCCGGGGAGCTGTTTTTT. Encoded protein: CASTRVFAGELFF.

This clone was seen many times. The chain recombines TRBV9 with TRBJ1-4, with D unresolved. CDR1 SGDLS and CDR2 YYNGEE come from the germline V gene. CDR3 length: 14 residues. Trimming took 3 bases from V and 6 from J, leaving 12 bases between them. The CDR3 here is CASSGGNNYEKLFF. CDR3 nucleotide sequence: TGTGCCAGCAGCGGAGGAAACAACTATGAAAAACTGTTTTTT. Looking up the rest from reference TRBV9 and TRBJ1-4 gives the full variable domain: DSGVTQTPKHLITATGQRVTLRCSPRSGDLSVYWYQQSLDQGLQFLIQYYNGEERAKGNILERFSAQQFPDLHSELNLSSLELGDSALYFCASSGGNNYEKLFFGSGTQLSVL.

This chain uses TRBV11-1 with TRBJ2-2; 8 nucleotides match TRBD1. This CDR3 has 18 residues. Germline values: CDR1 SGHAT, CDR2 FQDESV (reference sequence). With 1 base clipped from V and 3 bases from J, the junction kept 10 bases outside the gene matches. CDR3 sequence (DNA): TGTGCCAGCAGCTTAGGGAGGTGGCAGGGGGCTTACACCGGGGAGCTGTTTTTT. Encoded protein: CASSLGRWQGAYTGELFF.

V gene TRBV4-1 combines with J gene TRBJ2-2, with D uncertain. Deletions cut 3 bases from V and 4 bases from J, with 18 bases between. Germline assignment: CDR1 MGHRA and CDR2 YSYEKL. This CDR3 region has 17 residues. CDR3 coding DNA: TGCGCCAGCAGCCAGACTTCCGGAATCCCCCTCACCGGGGAGCTGTTTTTT. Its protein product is CASSQTSGIPLTGELFF.

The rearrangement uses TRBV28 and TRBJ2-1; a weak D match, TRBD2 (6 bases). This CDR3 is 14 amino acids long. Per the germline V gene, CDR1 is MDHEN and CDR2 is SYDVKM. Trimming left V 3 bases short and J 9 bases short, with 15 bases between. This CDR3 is CASSFGTPTREQFF. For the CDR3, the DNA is TGTGCCAGCAGTTTTGGGACTCCCACCCGTGAGCAGTTCTTC.

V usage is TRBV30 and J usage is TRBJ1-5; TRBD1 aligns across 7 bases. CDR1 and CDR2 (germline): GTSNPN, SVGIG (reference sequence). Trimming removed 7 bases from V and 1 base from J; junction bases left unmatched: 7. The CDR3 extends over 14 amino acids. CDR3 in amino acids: CASQGPGSNQPQHF. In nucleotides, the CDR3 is TGTGCCTCACAGGGGCCCGGGAGCAATCAGCCCCAGCATTTT.

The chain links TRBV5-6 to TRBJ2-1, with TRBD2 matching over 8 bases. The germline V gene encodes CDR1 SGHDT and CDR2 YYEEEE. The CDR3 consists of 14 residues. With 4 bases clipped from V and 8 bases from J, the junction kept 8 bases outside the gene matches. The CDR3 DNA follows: TGTGCCAGCAGCAGGCGGGGGGTGAGTGATGAGCAGTTCTTC. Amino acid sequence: CASSRRGVSDEQFF.

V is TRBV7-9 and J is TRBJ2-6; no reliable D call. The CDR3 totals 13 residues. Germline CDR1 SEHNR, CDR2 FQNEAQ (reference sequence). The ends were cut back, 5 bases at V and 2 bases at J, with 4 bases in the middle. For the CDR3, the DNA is TGTGCCAGCAGCCGGCCTGGGGCCAACGTCCTGACTTTC. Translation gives CASSRPGANVLTF. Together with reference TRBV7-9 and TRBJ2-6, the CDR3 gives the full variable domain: DTGVSQNPRHKITKRGQNVTFRCDPISEHNRLYWYRQTLGQGPEFLTYFQNEAQLEKSRLLSDRFSAERPKGSFSTLEIQRTEQGDSAMYLCASSRPGANVLTFGAGSRLTVL.

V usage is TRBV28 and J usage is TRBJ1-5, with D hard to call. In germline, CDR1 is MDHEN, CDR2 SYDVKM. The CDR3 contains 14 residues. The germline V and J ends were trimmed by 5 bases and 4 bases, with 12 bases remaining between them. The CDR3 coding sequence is TGTGCCAGCAGTGCCCAGACGGGGAATCAGCCCCAGCATTTT. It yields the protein CASSAQTGNQPQHF.

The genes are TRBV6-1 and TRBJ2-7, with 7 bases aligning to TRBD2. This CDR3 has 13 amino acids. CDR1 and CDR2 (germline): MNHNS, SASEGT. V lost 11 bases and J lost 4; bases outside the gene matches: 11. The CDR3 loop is CAVGLDNEYEQYF. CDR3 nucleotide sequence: TGTGCCGTCGGACTAGATAACGAGTACGAGCAGTACTTC.

CDR3 in DNA: TGTGCCAGCAGCCCACGACAGGGGCAGGAAAAACTGTTTTTT. This encodes CASSPRQGQEKLFF. This rearrangement joins TRBV7-2 to TRBJ1-4, with 8 bases fitting TRBD1. Germline V gene sequence: CDR1 SGHTA, CDR2 FQGNSA. The CDR3 has 14 amino acids. Unmatched junction bases numbered 7, after V lost 5 bases and J lost 8 bases.

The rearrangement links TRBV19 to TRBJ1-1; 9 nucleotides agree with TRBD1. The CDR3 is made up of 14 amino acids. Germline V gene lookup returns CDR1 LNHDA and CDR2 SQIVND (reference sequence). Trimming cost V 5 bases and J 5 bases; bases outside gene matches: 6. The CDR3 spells CASSSDRGGTEAFF. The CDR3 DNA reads TGTGCCAGTAGTTCAGACAGGGGGGGGACTGAAGCTTTCTTT.

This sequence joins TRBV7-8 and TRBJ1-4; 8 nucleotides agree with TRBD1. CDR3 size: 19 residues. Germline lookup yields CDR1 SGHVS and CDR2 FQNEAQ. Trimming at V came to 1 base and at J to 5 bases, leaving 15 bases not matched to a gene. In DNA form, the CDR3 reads TGTGCCAGCAGCTTAGGGAGTTGGGACAGGTTCTCTCTAAATGAAAAACTGTTTTTT. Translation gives CASSLGSWDRFSLNEKLFF. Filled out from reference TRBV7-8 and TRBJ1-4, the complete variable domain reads GAGVSQSPRYKVAKRGQDVALRCDPISGHVSLFWYQQALGQGPEFLTYFQNEAQLDKSGLPSDRFFAERPEGSVSTLKIQRTQQEDSAVYLCASSLGSWDRFSLNEKLFFGSGTQLSVL.

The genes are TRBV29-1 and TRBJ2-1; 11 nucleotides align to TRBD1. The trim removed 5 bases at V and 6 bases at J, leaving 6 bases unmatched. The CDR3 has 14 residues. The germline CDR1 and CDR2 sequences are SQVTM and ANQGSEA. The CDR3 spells CSVPGTGGINEQFF. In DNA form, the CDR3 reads TGCAGCGTTCCGGGGACAGGGGGTATCAATGAGCAGTTCTTC.

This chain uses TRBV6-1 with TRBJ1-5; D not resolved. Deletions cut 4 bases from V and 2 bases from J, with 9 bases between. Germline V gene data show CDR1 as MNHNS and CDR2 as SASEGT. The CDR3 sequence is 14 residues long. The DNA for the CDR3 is TGTGCCAGCAGTGTGGCGGCGGGCAATCAGCCCCAGCATTTT. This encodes CASSVAAGNQPQHF.